The 27 T cell receptor beta chains listed next were all sequenced from one sample in a study of T cell changes during pregnancy in multiple sclerosis. Data came from immunoSEQ multiplex PCR; TCRdb stores just in-frame clones and leaves some out. In the table there are 60,000 to 70,000 clones, about nine tenths of which are singletons. The sequencing here drew on peripheral blood, taken in the second trimester of pregnancy. Receptor source: a female donor in good health, enrolled as a control in a pregnancy study.

V usage is TRBV28 and J usage is TRBJ1-5, with a possible D match to TRBD1 (6 bases). The CDR3 loop spans 17 amino acids. Germline CDR1 is MDHEN and CDR2 is SYDVKM. The V and J ends lost 6 bases and 1 base respectively, with 19 bases between them. The DNA for the CDR3 is TGTGCCAGCAGCCCTGGGACCGAGGGGGAGAGCAATCAGCCCCAGCATTTT. Protein product: CASSPGTEGESNQPQHF. Supplemented by reference TRBV28 and TRBJ1-5, the full variable domain reads DVKVTQSSRYLVKRTGEKVFLECVQDMDHENMFWYRQDPGLGLRLIYFSYDVKMKEKGDIPEGYSVSREKKERFSLILESASTNQTSMYLCASSPGTEGESNQPQHFGDGTRLSIL.

This chain joins TRBV5-6 and TRBJ2-2; TRBD1 might be the D (6 bases). There are 17 residues in the CDR3. Germline CDR1 SGHDT, CDR2 YYEEEE. Trimming cost V 2 bases and J 5 bases, with 19 bases left between them. CDR3 nucleotides: TGTGCCAGCAGCTTTTTACGTACAGGGAGTTATACCGGGGAGCTGTTTTTT. This encodes CASSFLRTGSYTGELFF.

The V gene is TRBV2, the J gene TRBJ2-7; TRBD2 matches at 13 bases. V lost 5 bases, J lost 4 bases, and 17 bases stayed unmatched. Germline-derived CDR1 and CDR2 are SNHLY and FYNNEI. This CDR3 region has 19 residues. The CDR3 reads CASSPTQPGLAGSLYEQYF. The CDR3 DNA reads TGTGCCAGCAGTCCCACGCAGCCGGGACTAGCGGGAAGTCTGTACGAGCAGTACTTC.

The chain couples TRBV29-1 to TRBJ1-1; a weak D match, TRBD1 (5 bases). Trimming cost V 4 bases and J 2 bases, with 11 bases left between them. This CDR3 is built from 13 residues. Germline loops: CDR1 SQVTM, CDR2 ANQGSEA. Here the CDR3 DNA reads TGCAGCGTTGCAGGGAATATAAACACTGAAGCTTTCTTT. Its protein product is CSVAGNINTEAFF.

The V and J genes are TRBV5-1 and TRBJ2-7; 9 positions agree with TRBD2. V shed 1 base, J shed 5 bases, and the junction held 7 bases outside the gene matches. CDR1 and CDR2 from the germline V gene are SGHRS and YFSETQ. The CDR3 covers 15 residues. For the CDR3, the DNA is TGCGCCAGCAGCTTGAGTCCTAGCGGGACCGACGAGCAGTACTTC. The encoded protein is CASSLSPSGTDEQYF.

The chain uses TRBV4-3 and TRBJ1-1; tentatively, D is TRBD1 (5 bases). This CDR3 spans 15 amino acids. V was pared by 0 bases and J by 1 base, with 9 bases between. Germline loops: CDR1 LGHNA, CDR2 YSLEER. The CDR3 DNA is TGCGCCAGCAGCCAAGAGGGGCAGGGGAACACTGAAGCTTTCTTT. This translates into CASSQEGQGNTEAFF.

V and J are TRBV30 and TRBJ2-7; D ambiguous. Germline V gives CDR1 GTSNPN, CDR2 SVGIG (reference sequence). V lost 3 bases and J 0 bases, leaving 12 bases between the germline ends. CDR3 size: 14 residues. The CDR3 nucleotides read TGTGCCTGGAGCGTTCATGAGAGCTCCTACGAGCAGTACTTC. It yields the protein CAWSVHESSYEQYF.

This chain uses TRBV7-3 with TRBJ2-5, with TRBD2 as a possible D gene (5 bases). The V gene's germline CDR1 is SGHTA and CDR2 FQGTGA. Trimming stripped 6 bases from V and 2 bases from J, with 10 bases between. This CDR3 has 13 amino acids. The CDR3 region is CASSLATQETQYF. CDR3 DNA sequence: TGTGCCAGCAGTCTAGCCACTCAAGAGACCCAGTACTTC.

The chain is built from TRBV7-3 and TRBJ2-3; D is perhaps TRBD1 (6 bases). CDR3 size: 14 residues. Trimming left V 5 bases short and J 2 bases short, with 11 bases between. Per germline, CDR1 SGHTA and CDR2 FQGTGA. Here the CDR3 reads CASSLGTTTDTQYF. The CDR3 region has the DNA TGTGCCAGCAGCCTCGGGACAACCACAGATACGCAGTATTTT.

The J gene is TRBJ1-1, the V gene TRBV7-9; 8 bases align to TRBD1. CDR1 SEHNR and CDR2 FQNEAQ come from the germline V gene (reference sequence). This CDR3 is built from 13 residues. J gave up 3 bases and V 6 bases, and 3 bases lay outside the gene matches. The CDR3 bases are TGTGCCAGCAGACTACAGGGGGACACTGAAGCTTTCTTT. Its protein product is CASRLQGDTEAFF.

This clone was seen a handful of times. The rearrangement links TRBV5-4 to TRBJ2-1; 7 bases match TRBD2. The CDR3 has 15 residues. Germline CDR1 SGHNT, CDR2 YYREEE (reference sequence). Trimming removed 4 bases from V and 7 bases from J; junction bases left unmatched: 11. The CDR3 DNA reads TGTGCCAGCAGCCAATTCGGGGGGACCGGGAATGAGCAGTTCTTC. This sequence encodes CASSQFGGTGNEQFF. The full variable domain, with the rest looked up from reference TRBV5-4 and TRBJ2-1, is ETGVTQSPTHLIKTRGQQVTLRCSSQSGHNTVSWYQQALGQGPQFIFQYYREEENGRGNFPPRFSGLQFPNYSSELNVNALELDDSALYLCASSQFGGTGNEQFFGPGTRLTVL.

The J gene is TRBJ1-1, the V gene TRBV5-1; D perhaps matches TRBD1 (6 bases). V lost 1 base, J lost 1 base, and 26 bases lay in between. CDR3 length: 20 amino acids. The germline gives CDR1 SGHRS, CDR2 YFSETQ. The CDR3: CASSLYLRAGQSIQNTEAFF. The CDR3 nucleotides read TGCGCCAGCAGCTTGTATTTAAGAGCCGGACAGTCAATCCAGAACACTGAAGCTTTCTTT.

Only a few counts were recorded for this clone. V usage is TRBV4-1 and J usage is TRBJ1-3; a possible D gene is TRBD1 (5 bases). Trimming pared 1 base from V and 1 base from J, leaving 8 bases between. The germline V gene encodes CDR1 MGHRA and CDR2 YSYEKL. This CDR3 has 15 residues. This chain's CDR3 is CASSQGPGSGNTIYF. The DNA for the CDR3 is TGCGCCAGCAGCCAAGGCCCAGGGTCTGGAAACACCATATATTTT.

This clone is a singleton in its sample. The V and J genes are TRBV4-3 and TRBJ2-1, with 7 bases lining up with TRBD2. The V gene's germline CDR1 is LGHNA and CDR2 YSLEER. The junction had 2 bases not matched to a gene; V was cut back by 7 bases and J by 2 bases. The CDR3 runs 13 residues. The CDR3 bases are TGCGCCAGCACCAGCGGGGCCTACAATGAGCAGTTCTTC. It specifies CASTSGAYNEQFF.

This chain connects TRBV5-1 to TRBJ2-5, with D possibly matching TRBD2 (6 bases). The CDR3 loop spans 20 amino acids. The germline V gene has CDR1 SGHRS and CDR2 YFSETQ. V lost 3 bases and J 2 bases, leaving 29 bases between the germline ends. The CDR3 DNA follows: TGCGCCAGCAGCTGGGGACTTGGTCAGTTCGTTGGATGGAGACAAGAGACCCAGTACTTC. Translating it yields CASSWGLGQFVGWRQETQYF.

V gene TRBV21-1 combines with J gene TRBJ1-5; whether TRBD1, the table's D call, matches the DNA was not checked. TRBV21-1 is an annotated pseudogene. This CDR3 region has 16 residues. The CDR3 DNA is TGTGCCAGCAGCACGCGTTACCGACAGGCTAGTCAGCCCCAGCATTTT. Its protein product is CASSTRYRQASQPQHF.

The V and J genes are TRBV29-1 and TRBJ1-2; 7 positions match TRBD1. J was trimmed by 4 bases and V by 6 bases; bases with no gene match: 5. Germline CDR1 SQVTM, CDR2 ANQGSEA. This CDR3 is built from 12 residues. The CDR3 DNA sequence: TGCAGCGTAGCCGGGACAGTCTATGGCTACACCTTC. It is translated as CSVAGTVYGYTF. Full variable domain (outside the CDR3, taken from reference TRBV29-1 and TRBJ1-2): SAVISQKPSRDICQRGTSLTIQCQVDSQVTMMFWYRQQPGQSLTLIATANQGSEATYESGFVIDKFPISRPNLTFSTLTVSNMSPEDSSIYLCSVAGTVYGYTFGSGTRLTVV.

This chain joins TRBV2 and TRBJ2-3; tentatively, D is TRBD1 (6 bases). Trimming took 4 bases from V and 4 from J, leaving 15 bases between them. Germline CDR1 reads SNHLY; CDR2 reads FYNNEI. This CDR3 has 15 residues. CDR3 DNA sequence: TGTGCCAGCAGTGGGGGGACATCAGGGGCAGATACGCAGTATTTT. This gives the protein CASSGGTSGADTQYF.

With regard to this clone: Compared with germline, one end of the junction differs, possibly owing to a read error. The chain couples TRBV7-7 to TRBJ2-2; D uncertain. This CDR3 is built from 13 residues. Germline CDR1 and CDR2: SSHAT and FNYEAQ (reference sequence). The CDR3 sequence: CASSFLLHGELFF. In nucleotides, the CDR3 is TGTGCTAGCAGCTTCTTACTTCACGGGGAGCTGTTTTTT.

V is TRBV15 and J is TRBJ1-5; D possibly corresponds to TRBD1 (6 bases). Germline V gene data show CDR1 as LNHNV and CDR2 as YYDKDF (reference sequence). This CDR3 has 18 residues. V lost 1 base and J 2 bases, leaving 18 bases between the germline ends. CDR3 protein: CATSRGRLGGQGNQPQHF. CDR3 coding DNA: TGTGCCACCAGCAGAGGCCGACTGGGGGGGCAGGGCAATCAGCCCCAGCATTTT. The whole variable domain, remainder taken from reference TRBV15 and TRBJ1-5, is DAMVIQNPRYQVTQFGKPVTLSCSQTLNHNVMYWYQQKSSQAPKLLFHYYDKDFNNEADTPDNFQSRRPNTSFCFLDIRSPGLGDTAMYLCATSRGRLGGQGNQPQHFGDGTRLSIL.

The chain employs TRBV4-1 and TRBJ1-5, with D unresolved. This CDR3 spans 14 amino acids. CDR1 is MGHRA, CDR2 YSYEKL, per germline. The V and J ends lost 4 bases and 7 bases respectively, with 14 bases between them. The CDR3 loop is CASSLGGQYQPQHF. CDR3 sequence (DNA): TGCGCCAGCAGCCTTGGTGGGCAATACCAGCCCCAGCATTTT.

This chain uses TRBV30 with TRBJ2-1; the match to TRBD1 covers 7 bases. With 5 bases clipped from V and 7 bases from J, the junction kept 11 bases outside the gene matches. Per germline, CDR1 GTSNPN and CDR2 SVGIG (reference sequence). The CDR3 totals 14 residues. The CDR3 spells CAWGKQGWTNEQFF. CDR3 in DNA: TGTGCCTGGGGTAAACAGGGGTGGACGAATGAGCAGTTCTTC. The full variable domain, completed using reference TRBV30 and TRBJ2-1, is SQTIHQWPATLVQPVGSPLSLECTVEGTSNPNLYWYRQAAGRGLQLLFYSVGIGQISSEVPQNLSASRPQDRQFILSSKKLLLSDSGFYLCAWGKQGWTNEQFFGPGTRLTVL.

The chain uses TRBV6-5 and TRBJ2-1; TRBD1 agrees at 11 bases. Unmatched junction bases numbered 10, after V lost 6 bases and J lost 9 bases. This CDR3 has 15 residues. Germline values: CDR1 MNHEY, CDR2 SVGAGI. CDR3 sequence reads: CASSTLGQGAREQFF. CDR3 DNA: TGTGCCAGCAGCACTCTTGGACAGGGGGCCCGTGAGCAGTTCTTC.

The chain joins TRBV7-9 to TRBJ2-5; no definite D call. The CDR3 runs to 12 residues. The V gene lost 5 bases and the J gene lost 4 bases, with 8 bases spanning the gap. The germline V gene encodes CDR1 SEHNR and CDR2 FQNEAQ (reference sequence). CDR3 sequence reads: CASSPTRETQYF. In DNA, the CDR3 is TGTGCCAGCAGCCCAACGAGAGAGACCCAGTACTTC. Full variable domain (remainder filled in from reference TRBV7-9 and TRBJ2-5): DTGVSQNPRHKITKRGQNVTFRCDPISEHNRLYWYRQTLGQGPEFLTYFQNEAQLEKSRLLSDRFSAERPKGSFSTLEIQRTEQGDSAMYLCASSPTRETQYFGPGTRLLVL.

The rearrangement uses TRBV28 and TRBJ2-1; 8 bases agree with TRBD1. CDR1 and CDR2 (germline): MDHEN, SYDVKM. The junction had 3 bases not matched to a gene; V was cut back by 5 bases and J by 3 bases. The CDR3 contains 14 residues. The CDR3 is CASSPGGGYNEQFF. CDR3 nucleotide sequence: TGTGCCAGCAGTCCAGGGGGCGGCTACAATGAGCAGTTCTTC.

The chain uses TRBV7-6 and TRBJ2-7; TRBD1 aligns across 9 bases. The ends lost 5 bases at V and 6 bases at J; junction bases unmatched: 11. This CDR3 contains 15 residues. Germline lookup yields CDR1 SGHVS and CDR2 FNYEAQ. Here the CDR3 reads CASSIPGTGFIEQYF. The CDR3 DNA follows: TGTGCCAGCAGCATTCCCGGGACAGGGTTTATCGAGCAGTACTTC.

The chain joins TRBV6-1 to TRBJ2-7; D is undetermined. Germline loops: CDR1 MNHNS, CDR2 SASEGT. The CDR3 totals 11 residues. Trimming removed 2 bases at V and 11 bases at J, with 10 bases between. The CDR3 protein is CASSEPRTEYF. The CDR3 DNA follows: TGTGCCAGCAGTGAACCCCGCACGGAGTACTTC.